The 14 T cell receptor beta chains reported below all come from one sample, sequenced in a study of T cell responses to AZD1222 COVID-19 vaccine. Method: immunoSEQ multiplex PCR; TCRdb's copy keeps in-frame clones and lacks some. The sample carries about 170,000 clones, about 90% recorded once. Sequences were derived from peripheral blood, sampled on day 0 of AZD1222 vaccination. These receptors came from an adult in good health.

V usage is TRBV29-1 and J usage is TRBJ1-1; D unclear. Germline V gene lookup returns CDR1 SQVTM and CDR2 ANQGSEA. Trimming cost V 7 bases and J 1 base, with 4 bases left between them. The CDR3 totals 10 residues. The CDR3 nucleotides read TGCAGCGGAGCGAACACTGAAGCTTTCTTT. The encoded protein is CSGANTEAFF.

This chain links TRBV6-6 with TRBJ1-5; D is possibly TRBD1 (5 bases). The CDR3 has 18 amino acids. Germline V gene sequence: CDR1 MNHNY, CDR2 SVGAGI (reference sequence). V gave up 5 bases and J gave up 1 base, with 21 bases separating them. CDR3 DNA: TGTGCCAGCAGTCTAGGGGCCACCCCCTTCTCCAGCAATCAGCCCCAGCATTTT. Amino acid sequence: CASSLGATPFSSNQPQHF.

The J gene is TRBJ2-2, the V gene TRBV2; weak D call: TRBD1 (6 bases). The V and J ends lost 11 bases and 1 base respectively, with 14 bases between them. The germline CDR1 and CDR2 sequences are SNHLY and FYNNEI. This CDR3 spans 14 amino acids. The CDR3 here is CAGETGMNTGELFF. CDR3 DNA sequence: TGTGCCGGCGAGACAGGAATGAACACCGGGGAGCTGTTTTTT. Drawing the rest from reference TRBV2 and TRBJ2-2, the complete variable domain is EPEVTQTPSHQVTQMGQEVILRCVPISNHLYFYWYRQILGQKVEFLVSFYNNEISEKSEIFDDQFSVERPDGSNFTLKIRSTKLEDSAMYFCAGETGMNTGELFFGEGSRLTVL.

This clone was seen once. This chain links TRBV19 with TRBJ2-5; the match to TRBD2 covers 10 bases. The CDR3 totals 18 residues. J was trimmed by 4 bases and V by 1 base; bases with no gene match: 12. Germline V CDR1 and CDR2: LNHDA, SQIVND (reference sequence). The CDR3 loop is CASSIGYGSASGRETQYF. CDR3 DNA sequence: TGTGCCAGTAGTATAGGGTATGGGTCGGCTAGCGGGAGAGAGACCCAGTACTTC.

This clone has only a few counts. This chain connects TRBV29-1 to TRBJ2-5, with TRBD2 identical over 14 bases. The CDR3 is 16 residues long. Looked up from germline, CDR1 is SQVTM and CDR2 is ANQGSEA. The V segment lost 3 bases and the J segment 4 bases; nucleotides outside the gene matches: 7. The CDR3 nucleotides read TGCAGCGTTGAGGGACTAGCGGGAGATTTTTCAGAGACCCAGTACTTC. Amino acid sequence: CSVEGLAGDFSETQYF.

The genes are TRBV5-1 and TRBJ1-1; D is uncertain. The CDR3 runs 15 residues. CDR1 is SGHRS and CDR2 is YFSETQ in the germline V gene. V was cut by 2 bases and J by 1 base, with 12 bases left in between. DNA for the CDR3: TGCGCCAGCAGCTTAGTTCAGGTTGGGAACACTGAAGCTTTCTTT. This gives the protein CASSLVQVGNTEAFF.

This clone was counted only a few times. The rearrangement uses TRBV5-1 and TRBJ1-1; a possible D gene is TRBD1 (6 bases). The CDR3 runs 15 residues. The V and J ends lost 9 bases and 3 bases respectively, with 21 bases between them. Germline V gene data show CDR1 as SGHRS and CDR2 as YFSETQ. In DNA, the CDR3 is TGCGCCACCACGTCACAGCCGGGGGCCTACACTGAAGCTTTCTTT. Amino acids: CATTSQPGAYTEAFF.

In its sample, this clone was seen a few times. J is TRBJ2-2 and V is TRBV2; tentatively, D is TRBD1 (6 bases). The CDR3 totals 14 residues. Germline CDR1 reads SNHLY; CDR2 reads FYNNEI. Trimming pared 9 bases from V and 6 bases from J, leaving 17 bases between. The CDR3 loop is CASKTGLMAGELFF. In DNA form, the CDR3 reads TGTGCCAGTAAAACAGGGTTGATGGCCGGGGAGCTGTTTTTT.

In this sample, this clone turned up once. The rearrangement uses TRBV11-2 and TRBJ1-1; D not certain. From germline, CDR1 is SGHAT and CDR2 FQNNGV. The CDR3 loop spans 14 amino acids. V was trimmed by 2 bases and J by 1 base, leaving 8 bases between them. The CDR3 nucleotides are TGTGCCAGCAGCTTATCAATGGCGAACACTGAAGCTTTCTTT. Translating gives CASSLSMANTEAFF.

The V call is TRBV6-5, the J call TRBJ1-5; D perhaps matches TRBD1 (5 bases). This CDR3 has 14 residues. Deletions cut 6 bases from V and 6 bases from J, with 15 bases between. Germline CDR1 is MNHEY and CDR2 is SVGAGI. CDR3 residues: CASRDDSAGQPQHF. The DNA for the CDR3 is TGTGCCAGCAGGGACGACAGCGCTGGTCAGCCCCAGCATTTT.

CDR3 protein: CAISVGSETEQFF. CDR3 sequence (DNA): TGTGCCATCAGTGTTGGCTCCGAGACTGAGCAGTTCTTC. V usage is TRBV10-3 and J usage is TRBJ2-1, with D unresolved. V shed 4 bases and J shed 9 bases, with 13 bases lying between them. CDR3 length: 13 residues. Germline V gene data show CDR1 as ENHRY and CDR2 as SYGVKD.

This clone was seen at least ten times. Other DNA sequences in the same sample also yield this CDR3. The chain links TRBV9 to TRBJ1-1; no firm D call. Trimming took off 2 bases at V and 0 bases at J, with 5 bases between the two ends. CDR1 is SGDLS and CDR2 is YYNGEE in the germline V gene. CDR3 length: 13 residues. The CDR3 sequence is CASSVWLNTEAFF. The CDR3 nucleotides are TGTGCCAGCAGCGTCTGGCTGAACACTGAAGCTTTCTTT.

The chain couples TRBV12-3 or TRBV12-4 to TRBJ1-2, with D possibly matching TRBD1 (5 bases). Trimming took off 6 bases at V and 1 base at J, with 6 bases between the two ends. The CDR3 runs 12 residues. CDR3 coding DNA: TGTGCCAGCAGGCAGGGTAACTATGGCTACACCTTC. Its translation is CASRQGNYGYTF.

The DNA for the CDR3 is TGTGCCAGCAGTTCTCCGGGACAGGGGAAGGGGGCCAATCAGCCCCAGCATTTT. Protein sequence: CASSSPGQGKGANQPQHF. The gene calls are TRBV28 and TRBJ1-5, with TRBD1 matching 10 bases. This CDR3 spans 18 amino acids. The germline gives CDR1 MDHEN, CDR2 SYDVKM. V dropped 4 bases and J dropped 3; count of bases not matched to a gene: 12.